The clone carrying this TCR beta chain was picked up many times. What it recognizes is unknown. The data derive from a study of regulatory T cells in long-lasting Graves disease. Study background: Newly diagnosed Graves' patients had under 3 months of antithyroid drugs. Overall study results and limits: Comparison showed that persistent patients shared more public clonotypes (2,741) than new patients (roughly 970).

The germline CDR1 and CDR2 sequences are SNHLY and FYNNEI. CDR3 size: 15 residues. The V end was cut by 3 bases, the J end by 4 bases, with 12 bases between. With iRepertoire HTBI primers and Arm-PCR of CDR3 regions, TCR beta libraries were built. In the original analysis: Analysis of the samples identified over 60 TRBV and 14 TRBJ segments. TCRdb fed the multiplex PCR reads into MiXCR, producing one record per CDR3 protein. TCRdb, rather than the study authors, made the V and J calls. The table shows 680,000 or so distinct CDR3 sequences, with around 15% occurring only once. As to time point: newly diagnosed GD, antithyroid drugs for less than 3 months. Following extraction of RNA from PBMCs, that RNA was used to make the TCR library. The data were also submitted as part of a second study, on T cells in Graves' hyperthyroidism and ophthalmopathy.

The chain uses TRBV2 and TRBJ2-2; TRBD2 is a possible D gene (6 bases). The sample was peripheral blood mononuclear cells (PBMCs), taken at new diagnosis, from a patient treated with antithyroid drugs. The TCR sequence derives from a woman aged 25-40 years with Graves disease. The CDR3 DNA reads TGTGCCAGCAGTGAGGGGAGGTCCACCACCGGGGAGCTGTTTTTT. It codes for CASSEGRSTTGELFF.